These T cell receptor beta chains were read from a single sample in a study of early T cells in non-severe SARS-CoV-2 infection. TCRdb ran MiXCR on the 5' RACE reads and lists one entry per CDR3 protein. Among about 79,000 distinct CDR3 sequences listed, over 9% were seen once. Sequencing used whole blood. Receptors were obtained from an adult who was a healthcare worker with PCR-confirmed SARS-CoV-2 infection or an uninfected control (not recorded which). Both conserved end residues are trimmed from each CDR3. The D gene is left open where the match is weak. Rows give clone size only sometimes, using once, few, many, or a class for an expanded clone.

clone_size | d_call | v_call | cdr3_aa
. | TRBD2 | TRBV20-1 | SAVNLAGNSYEQY
. | TRBD2 | TRBV19 | ASSPRLAGGSGDTQY
many | TRBD1 | TRBV6-5 | ASSRDRDGTDTQY
many | . | TRBV18 | ASSPGTYSNQPQH
medium-sized | . | TRBV4-3 | ASSQDFGNSGANVLT
. | . | TRBV7-9 | ASSDFQGDLRHEQY
many | . | TRBV4-2 | ASSQDPPIVTSSSGNTIY
many | . | TRBV7-2 | ASSSLTSGPYEQY
many | . | TRBV2 | ASTRDATYEQY
. | TRBD1 | TRBV7-9 | ASRIGQGANTGELF
many | TRBD1 | TRBV20-1 | SAYPGQGTSEQF
. | . | TRBV6-2/TRBV6-3 | ASSSRAYEQY
few | . | TRBV25-1 | ASRRTVGEKLF
. | TRBD2 | TRBV20-1 | SARLAGGREQY
. | . | TRBV7-2 | ASSMIRENYGYT
few | . | TRBV7-9 | ASSTGITSGYT
few | . | TRBV14 | ASSQARTVGLDTQY
few | . | TRBV20-1 | SARDPRTQGNTIY
. | . | TRBV2 | ASSEALHPTRRLGNEQF
. | . | TRBV2 | ASSDRPGTVYEQY
many | . | TRBV12-3/TRBV12-4 | ASSSGSLGYGYT
many | TRBD1 | TRBV5-4 | ASSYPWDREGSPLH
. | . | TRBV25-1 | ASSDGYSSYEQY
few | TRBD1 | TRBV29-1 | SVPRDRVGEQF
many | TRBD2 | TRBV11-2 | ASSPPSGAREQY
many | . | TRBV6-6 | ASSYSGSGNSPLH
many | . | TRBV20-1 | SARHPGAGPHEQF
few | . | TRBV2 | ASRLRQANTEAF
. | . | TRBV12-3/TRBV12-4 | ASSPRDTENTIY
few | . | TRBV9 | ASSVPTGTPGTGELF
few | . | TRBV2 | ASSEGSQNSNQPQH
. | TRBD2 | TRBV7-6 | ASSSSSGGYEQY
few | . | TRBV11-1 | AGSFPRAVGNQPQH
many | TRBD1 | TRBV7-6 | ASSRDRNYGYT
. | TRBD1 | TRBV6-5 | ASSRQGARADTQY
many | . | TRBV6-5 | ASNPNAGPKETQY
. | . | TRBV6-2/TRBV6-3 | ASSRRRADQPQH
many | TRBD2 | TRBV7-9 | ASSLAPPGGVETSGFTDTQY
. | . | TRBV3-1 | ASSRFLDSMVGDYGYT
many | . | TRBV5-6 | ASSQAGVQPQH